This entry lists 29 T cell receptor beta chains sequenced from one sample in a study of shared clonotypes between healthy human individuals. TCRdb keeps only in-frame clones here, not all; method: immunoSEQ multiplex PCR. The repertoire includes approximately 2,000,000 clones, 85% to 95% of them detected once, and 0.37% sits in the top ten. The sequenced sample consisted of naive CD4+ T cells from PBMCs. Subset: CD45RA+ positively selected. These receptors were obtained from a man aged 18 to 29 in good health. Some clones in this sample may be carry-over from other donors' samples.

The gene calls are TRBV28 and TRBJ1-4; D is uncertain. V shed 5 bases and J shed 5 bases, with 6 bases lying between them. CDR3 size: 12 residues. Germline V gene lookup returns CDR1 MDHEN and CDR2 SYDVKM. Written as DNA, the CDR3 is TGTGCCAGCAGTATGAGAAATGAAAAACTGTTTTTT. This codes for CASSMRNEKLFF.

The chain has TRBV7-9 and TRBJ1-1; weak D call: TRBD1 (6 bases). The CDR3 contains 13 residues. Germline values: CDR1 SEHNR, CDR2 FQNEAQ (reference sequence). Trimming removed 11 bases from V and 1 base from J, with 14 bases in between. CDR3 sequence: CAAEGDANTEAFF. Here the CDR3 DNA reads TGTGCCGCTGAGGGGGACGCGAACACTGAAGCTTTCTTT.

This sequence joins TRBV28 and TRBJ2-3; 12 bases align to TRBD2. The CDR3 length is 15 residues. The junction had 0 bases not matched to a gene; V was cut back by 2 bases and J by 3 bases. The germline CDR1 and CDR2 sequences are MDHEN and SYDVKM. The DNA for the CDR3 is TGTGCCAGCAGTTTAGGGACTAGCGGGACAGATACGCAGTATTTT. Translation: CASSLGTSGTDTQYF.

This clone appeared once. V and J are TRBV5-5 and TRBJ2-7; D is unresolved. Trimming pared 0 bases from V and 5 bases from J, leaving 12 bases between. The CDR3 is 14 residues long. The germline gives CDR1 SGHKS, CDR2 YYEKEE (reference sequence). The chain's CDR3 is CASSLGSTPNEQYF. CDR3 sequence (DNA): TGTGCCAGCAGCTTGGGCTCTACACCAAACGAGCAGTACTTC. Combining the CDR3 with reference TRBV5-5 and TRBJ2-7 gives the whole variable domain DAGVTQSPTHLIKTRGQQVTLRCSPISGHKSVSWYQQVLGQGPQFIFQYYEKEERGRGNFPDRFSARQFPNYSSELNVNALLLGDSALYLCASSLGSTPNEQYFGPGTRLTVT.

The CDR3 here is CASSLGDRGPEGYTF. CDR3 in DNA: TGCGCCAGCAGCTTGGGAGACAGGGGGCCGGAAGGCTACACCTTC. The gene calls are TRBV5-1 and TRBJ1-2; the match to TRBD1 covers 10 bases. V lost 0 bases to trimming and J lost 8 bases; unmatched junction nucleotides: 7. Germline CDR1 is SGHRS and CDR2 is YFSETQ. The CDR3 contains 15 residues. The full variable domain, completed using reference TRBV5-1 and TRBJ1-2, is KAGVTQTPRYLIKTRGQQVTLSCSPISGHRSVSWYQQTPGQGLQFLFEYFSETQRNKGNFPGRFSGRQFSNSRSEMNVSTLELGDSALYLCASSLGDRGPEGYTFGSGTRLTVV.

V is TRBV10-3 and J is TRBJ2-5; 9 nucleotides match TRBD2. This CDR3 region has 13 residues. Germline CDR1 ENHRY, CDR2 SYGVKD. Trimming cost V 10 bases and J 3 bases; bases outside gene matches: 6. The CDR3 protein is CATLTSGEETQYF. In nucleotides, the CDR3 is TGTGCCACCCTGACTAGCGGAGAAGAGACCCAGTACTTC.

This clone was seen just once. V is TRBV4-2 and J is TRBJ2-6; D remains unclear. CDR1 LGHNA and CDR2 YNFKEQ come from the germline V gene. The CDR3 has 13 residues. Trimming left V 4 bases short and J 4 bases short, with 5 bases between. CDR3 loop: CASSPTGANVLTF. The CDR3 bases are TGTGCCAGCAGCCCCACCGGGGCCAACGTCCTGACTTTC.

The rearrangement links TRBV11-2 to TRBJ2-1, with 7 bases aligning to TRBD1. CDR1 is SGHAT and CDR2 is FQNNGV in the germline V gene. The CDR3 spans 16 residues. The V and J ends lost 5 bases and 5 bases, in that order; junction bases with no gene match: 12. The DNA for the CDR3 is TGTGCCAGCAGCGTTAGGCTATGGGGACAGAACAATGAGCAGTTCTTC. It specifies CASSVRLWGQNNEQFF.

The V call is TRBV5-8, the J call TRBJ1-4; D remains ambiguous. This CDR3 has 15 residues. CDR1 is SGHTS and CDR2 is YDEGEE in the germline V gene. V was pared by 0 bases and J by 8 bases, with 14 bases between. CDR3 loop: CASSLGRSNVEKLFF. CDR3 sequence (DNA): TGTGCCAGCAGCTTGGGACGGTCAAACGTAGAAAAACTGTTTTTT.

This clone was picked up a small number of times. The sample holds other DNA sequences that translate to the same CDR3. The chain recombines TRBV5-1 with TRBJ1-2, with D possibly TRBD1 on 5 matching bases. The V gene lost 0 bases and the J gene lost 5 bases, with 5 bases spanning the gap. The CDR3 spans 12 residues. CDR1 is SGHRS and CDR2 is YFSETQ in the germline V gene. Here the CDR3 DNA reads TGCGCCAGCAGCTTGGAGGGGTATGGCTACACCTTC. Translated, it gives CASSLEGYGYTF.

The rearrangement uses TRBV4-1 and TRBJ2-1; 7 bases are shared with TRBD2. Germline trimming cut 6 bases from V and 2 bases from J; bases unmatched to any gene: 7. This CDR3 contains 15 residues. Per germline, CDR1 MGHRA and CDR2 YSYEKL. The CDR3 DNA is TGCGCCAGCAGGTCTGGACTAGATACCTACAATGAGCAGTTCTTC. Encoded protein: CASRSGLDTYNEQFF.

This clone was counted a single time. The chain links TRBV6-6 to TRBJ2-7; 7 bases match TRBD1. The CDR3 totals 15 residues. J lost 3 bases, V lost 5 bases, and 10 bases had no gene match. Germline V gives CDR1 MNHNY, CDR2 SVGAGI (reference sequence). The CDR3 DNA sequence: TGTGCCAGCAGTCCGGGACAGCCTCTTCTCTACGAGCAGTACTTC. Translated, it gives CASSPGQPLLYEQYF.

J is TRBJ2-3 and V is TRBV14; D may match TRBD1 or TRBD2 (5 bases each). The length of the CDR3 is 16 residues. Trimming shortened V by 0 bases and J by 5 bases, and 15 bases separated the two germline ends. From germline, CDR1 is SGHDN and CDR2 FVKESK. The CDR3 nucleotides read TGTGCCAGCAGCCAAGATAGGGGCCTTCGGGGAGATACGCAGTATTTT. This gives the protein CASSQDRGLRGDTQYF.

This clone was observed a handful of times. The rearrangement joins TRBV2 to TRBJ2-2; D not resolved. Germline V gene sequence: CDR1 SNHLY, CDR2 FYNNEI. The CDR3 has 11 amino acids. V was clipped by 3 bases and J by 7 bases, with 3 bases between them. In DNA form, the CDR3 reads TGTGCCAGCAGTGATAACGGGGAGCTGTTTTTT. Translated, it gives CASSDNGELFF.

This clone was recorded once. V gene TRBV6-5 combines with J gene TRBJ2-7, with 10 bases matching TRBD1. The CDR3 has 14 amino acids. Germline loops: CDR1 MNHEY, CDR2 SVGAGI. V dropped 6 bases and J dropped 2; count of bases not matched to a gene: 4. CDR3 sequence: CASRQGQGAYEQYF. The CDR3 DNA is TGTGCCAGCAGACAAGGACAGGGGGCCTACGAGCAGTACTTC.

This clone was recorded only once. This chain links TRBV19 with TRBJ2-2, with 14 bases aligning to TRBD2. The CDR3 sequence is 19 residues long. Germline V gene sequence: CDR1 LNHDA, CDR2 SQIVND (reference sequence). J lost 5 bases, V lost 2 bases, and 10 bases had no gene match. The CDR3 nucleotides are TGTGCCAGTAGTATACTAGGACTAGCGGGAGGTCCCGGGACCGGGGAGCTGTTTTTT. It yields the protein CASSILGLAGGPGTGELFF.

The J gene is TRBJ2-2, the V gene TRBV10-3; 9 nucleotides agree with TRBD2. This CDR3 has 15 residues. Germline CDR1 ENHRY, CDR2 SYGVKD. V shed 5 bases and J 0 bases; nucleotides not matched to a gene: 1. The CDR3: CAISTSGPNTGELFF. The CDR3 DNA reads TGTGCCATCAGTACTAGCGGGCCGAACACCGGGGAGCTGTTTTTT.

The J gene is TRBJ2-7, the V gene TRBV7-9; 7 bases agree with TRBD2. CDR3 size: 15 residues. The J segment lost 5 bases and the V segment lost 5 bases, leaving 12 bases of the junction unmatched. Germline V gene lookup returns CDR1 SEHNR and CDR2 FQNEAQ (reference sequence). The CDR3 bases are TGTGCCAGCAGCCACGACTGGGGAGGGGCCCACGAGCAGTACTTC. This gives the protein CASSHDWGGAHEQYF. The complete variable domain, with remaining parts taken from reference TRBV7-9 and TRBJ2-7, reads DTGVSQNPRHKITKRGQNVTFRCDPISEHNRLYWYRQTLGQGPEFLTYFQNEAQLEKSRLLSDRFSAERPKGSFSTLEIQRTEQGDSAMYLCASSHDWGGAHEQYFGPGTRLTVT.

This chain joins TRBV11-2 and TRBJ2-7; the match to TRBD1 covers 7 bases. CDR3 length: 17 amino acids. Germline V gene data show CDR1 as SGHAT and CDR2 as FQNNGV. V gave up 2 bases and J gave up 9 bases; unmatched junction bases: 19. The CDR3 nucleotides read TGTGCCAGCAGCTTACGCCTGGCACGCTCAGGGGGTGGTGCGCAGTACTTC. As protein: CASSLRLARSGGGAQYF.

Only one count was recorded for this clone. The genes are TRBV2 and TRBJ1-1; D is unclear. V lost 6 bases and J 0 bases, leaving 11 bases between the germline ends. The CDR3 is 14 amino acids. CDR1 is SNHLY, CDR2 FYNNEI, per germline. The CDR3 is CASSTTPMNTEAFF. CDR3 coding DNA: TGTGCCAGCAGCACGACACCAATGAACACTGAAGCTTTCTTT.

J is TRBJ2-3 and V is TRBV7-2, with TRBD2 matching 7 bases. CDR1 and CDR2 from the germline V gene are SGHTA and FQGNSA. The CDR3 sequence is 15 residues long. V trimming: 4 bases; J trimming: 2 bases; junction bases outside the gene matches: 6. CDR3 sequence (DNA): TGTGCCAGCAGCTCCCAGCGGGGACCCACAGATACGCAGTATTTT. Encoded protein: CASSSQRGPTDTQYF. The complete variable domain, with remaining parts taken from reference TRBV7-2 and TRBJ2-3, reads GAGVSQSPSNKVTEKGKDVELRCDPISGHTALYWYRQSLGQGLEFLIYFQGNSAPDKSGLPSDRFSAERTGGSVSTLTIQRTQQEDSAVYLCASSSQRGPTDTQYFGPGTRLTVL.

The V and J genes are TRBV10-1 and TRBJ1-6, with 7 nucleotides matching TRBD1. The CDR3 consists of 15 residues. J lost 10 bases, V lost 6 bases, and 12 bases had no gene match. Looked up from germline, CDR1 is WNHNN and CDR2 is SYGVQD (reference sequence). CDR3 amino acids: CASSQMTGLGSPLHF. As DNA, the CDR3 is TGCGCCAGCAGCCAAATGACAGGGTTGGGATCACCCCTCCACTTT.

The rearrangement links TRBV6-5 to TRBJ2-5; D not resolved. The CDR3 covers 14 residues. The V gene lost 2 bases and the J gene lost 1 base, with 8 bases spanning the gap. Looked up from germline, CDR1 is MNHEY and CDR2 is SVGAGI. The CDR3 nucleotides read TGTGCCAGCAGTTACGGTGACACCCAAGAGACCCAGTACTTC. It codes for CASSYGDTQETQYF.

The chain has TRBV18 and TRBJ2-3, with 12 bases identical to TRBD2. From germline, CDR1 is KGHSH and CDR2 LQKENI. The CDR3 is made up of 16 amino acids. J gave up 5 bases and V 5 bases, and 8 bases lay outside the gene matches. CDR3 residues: CASSSPGLAGIDTQYF. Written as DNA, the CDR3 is TGTGCCAGCTCATCTCCAGGACTAGCGGGAATAGATACGCAGTATTTT.

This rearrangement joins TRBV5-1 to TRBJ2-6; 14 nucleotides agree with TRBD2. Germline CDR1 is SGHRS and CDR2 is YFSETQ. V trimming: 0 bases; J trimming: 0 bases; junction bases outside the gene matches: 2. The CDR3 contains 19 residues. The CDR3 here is CASSLAGLAGVSGANVLTF. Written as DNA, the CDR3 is TGCGCCAGCAGCTTGGCGGGACTAGCGGGAGTCTCTGGGGCCAACGTCCTGACTTTC. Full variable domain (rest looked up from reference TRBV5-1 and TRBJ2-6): KAGVTQTPRYLIKTRGQQVTLSCSPISGHRSVSWYQQTPGQGLQFLFEYFSETQRNKGNFPGRFSGRQFSNSRSEMNVSTLELGDSALYLCASSLAGLAGVSGANVLTFGAGSRLTVL.

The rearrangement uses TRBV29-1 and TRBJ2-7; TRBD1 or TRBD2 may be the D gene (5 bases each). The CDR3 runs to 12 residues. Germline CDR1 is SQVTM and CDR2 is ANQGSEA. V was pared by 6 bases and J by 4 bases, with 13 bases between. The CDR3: CSVGTVAYEQYF. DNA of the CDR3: TGCAGCGTCGGGACCGTAGCATACGAGCAGTACTTC.

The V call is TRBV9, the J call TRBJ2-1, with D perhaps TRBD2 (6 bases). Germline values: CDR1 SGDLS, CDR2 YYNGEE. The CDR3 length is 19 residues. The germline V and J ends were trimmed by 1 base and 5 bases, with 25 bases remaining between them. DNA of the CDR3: TGTGCCAGCAGCGTATCCCTCAGGACTACCTGGAATCGCGACAATGAGCAGTTCTTC. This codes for CASSVSLRTTWNRDNEQFF.

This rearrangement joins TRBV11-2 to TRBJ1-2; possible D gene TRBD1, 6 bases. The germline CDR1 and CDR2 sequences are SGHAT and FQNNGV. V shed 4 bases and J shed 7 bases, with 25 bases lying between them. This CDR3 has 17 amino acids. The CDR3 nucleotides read TGTGCCAGCAGCTCCTCACGGGCGGGGGCCCAGAGGGGTGGCTACACCTTC. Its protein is CASSSSRAGAQRGGYTF.

CDR3 protein: CASSLSLAWYNEQFF. The CDR3 region has the DNA TGTGCCAGCAGCTTAAGTCTAGCGTGGTACAATGAGCAGTTCTTC. The chain links TRBV7-2 to TRBJ2-1; possible D gene TRBD2, 6 bases. The length of the CDR3 is 15 residues. V shed 2 bases and J shed 4 bases, with 12 bases lying between them. Germline CDR1 and CDR2: SGHTA and FQGNSA.